This T cell receptor beta chain is drawn from a study of cytomegalovirus exposure and HLA in healthy donors (dated by TCRdb to about 2017). About the investigation overall: An earlier analysis of several hundred of the donors reported approximately 280 Gb of sequence data and 95 million to 140 million unique TCR beta sequences obtained from approximately 180 million T cells. Donor age, sex, ethnicity and CMV serostatus were collected together with the repertoire data. Of the roughly 400 genotyped donors, 65% to 90% fell in the genetic ancestry cluster associated with self-reported Caucasian donors. Approximately 310 gigabases of sequencing data and 75 million to 85 million unique TCR sequences made up an early release that covered 500 to 650 HLA-typed donors. A later analysis re-analyzed previously published TCR beta repertoires from 650 to 800 donors and added high-resolution HLA genotyping to study TCR occurrence patterns. The study combined high-throughput TCR immunosequencing, statistical association of individual TCRs with disease status, and machine learning to predict cytomegalovirus infection status. All discovery cohort repertoires had been generated using a single sequencing platform. In addition to the first cohort of 666 subjects, a separate validation cohort of 130 or so different subjects was used. The study profiled the T cell repertoires of around 700 subjects by immunosequencing and related them to cytomegalovirus serostatus. The number of donors typed differed by locus, with about 629-640 for A, B, C, DRB1 and DQB1, around 560 for DQA1, 600 to 610 for DPA1, and 450 to 480 for DPB1. The study aimed to test whether signatures of past pathogen exposure could be identified by cataloging public T cell receptors. A later genetic analysis used genome-wide SNP genotypes for about 55% of the 666 donors, treating that subset as a discovery cohort. The later analysis used no new phenotypic data to find candidate immune exposures, relying instead on TCR beta sequences and their occurrence across donors. An earlier analysis of 587 of the donors used high-throughput TCR beta sequencing to judge whether each TCR beta V gene segment behaved as functional or pseudogenic. On average, about 200,000 unique TCR beta nucleotide sequences were sequenced per donor among about 400 genotyped donors of the cohort, with 15% to 20% of those sequences being non-productive. Roughly 5 DR-DQ haplotypes were handled as single units for association and clustering, since linkage in the cohort was strong. Both class I and class II loci were covered by HLA typing, at four-digit resolution. Broader findings and caveats from the paper: Linkage disequilibrium might explain the correlated functional status among segregating V segments, but an unknown experimental factor could not be excluded. A later analysis associated around 16,000 TCR beta sequences with specific HLA alleles at a false discovery rate of 0.05. A later genetic analysis reported fewer N-insertions in productive TCRs among donors in an Asian-associated ancestry cluster than the roughly 700-donor mean. The 87-base-pair reads could not distinguish some IMGT-functional V segments, including TRBV6-2 and TRBV6-3, so those segments were excluded. In a later analysis, the rate of TCR association differed among HLA loci, with DRB1 alleles having the most associated TCRs and HLA-C alleles having the fewest. Assigning TCR associations to individual alleles was difficult when HLA alleles, especially DR and DQ, strongly co-occurred. A few of the identified cytomegalovirus-associated TCR beta chains were confirmed in vitro to be specific for cytomegalovirus antigens. The study listed around 160 TCR beta chains as associated with cytomegalovirus. In an earlier analysis of under 600 of the donors, most TCR beta V segments were observed in productive rearrangements about 87% or about 30% of the time, broadly matching IMGT annotations. Sequencing depth was assumed to be roughly uniform across donors in the presence/absence analyses, though that assumption may not hold. Several of the top co-occurrence clusters appeared to be linked to parvovirus B19, influenza, CMV and Epstein-Barr virus, according to a later analysis. In both the original and validation cohorts, the classifier was reported to diagnose cytomegalovirus status with high specificity and sensitivity. A later analysis found that most CMV-associated TCR beta chains appeared HLA-restricted, with HLA associations seemingly driven largely by CMV exposure. A cluster of highly shared sequence variants was judged likely to be a technical artifact of the sequencing pipeline. A further reported finding was that TCR beta sequences accurately predicted the HLA-A and HLA-B alleles for most subjects in the first cohort. While some public TCRs were present in many individuals, most TCR sequences turned up only very rarely across donors. In a later analysis, HLA-associated TCR beta chains were found to be more clonally expanded and to have lower generation probabilities than equally common non-associated chains. HLA typing was unavailable for some donors at each locus, so association tests used only the typed subset. In this cohort, only TCR beta chains were sequenced, and detectable features were limited by the absence of alpha or paired-chain data. The only immune exposure information available for the cohort was CMV serostatus. It was suggested by the authors that the approach could potentially be generalized to other disease states and immunological phenotypes. An association between a missense DCLRE1C variant and V-gene and J-gene trimming of TCR beta chains was found in a later genetic analysis and replicated in an independent cohort. Because counts were too low, seventeen rarely observed V segments, including chromosome 9 orphons, were left out of the earlier analysis of over 550 of the donors.

The germline V gene (reference sequence) supplies CDR1 SEHNR and CDR2 FQNEAQ. Measured from the cysteine to the phenylalanine, the CDR3 is 18 residues long. The entry retains the CDR3 DNA only, 54 bases that are in frame from base 1. Compared with germline, V lacks 3 bases and J lacks 12 bases; bases without a gene match: 16. This clone has just one count. The clone's antigen remains unknown. The sample holds no much larger clone one base away, and base qualities are not on file. Libraries came from the immunoSEQ multiplex PCR assay. The multiplex PCR relied on a mix of 60 forward primers for TCR Vbeta segments and 13 reverse primers for TCR Jbeta segments. A multiplex PCR assay on genomic DNA amplified the CDR3 region of rearranged TCR beta genes. The amplified TCR beta libraries were sequenced on the Illumina HiSeq System as 87-base-pair reads. The paper's processing steps were these. A later analysis counted approximately 74 million unique TCR beta chains across the 650 to 700 repertoires, and roughly 11 million of these chains were shared by at least two donors. Raw reads were error-corrected and collapsed into unique sequences with a nearest-neighbor algorithm that merged closely related sequences to remove PCR and sequencing errors. Alignment of CDR3 sequences to IMGT reference sequences was used to assign V, D and J gene segments. For a sequence to be retained, at least a six-nucleotide match to both a V gene segment and a J gene segment was required. A rearrangement was called productive if the CDR3 had no stop codons and remained in frame with V and J, and every other rearrangement was called non-productive. Following IMGT convention, CDR3 was defined as the stretch from the second conserved V-encoded cysteine to the conserved J-encoded phenylalanine. The earlier analysis of fewer than 700 of the donors excluded sequences that lacked an unambiguous match to a single V gene segment. In an earlier analysis of a few hundred of the donors, V segments were called functional above 56.7% productive rearrangements and were called segregating when the between-donor standard deviation exceeded 5%. A statistical classification framework was developed to diagnose cytomegalovirus status using the catalog of TCR beta chain sequences. V and J gene assignment, in a later analysis, came from comparing TCR nucleotide sequences with IMGT/GENE-DB human TR gene sequences. A later analysis assigned CDR3 sequences and most-parsimonious VDJ recombination scenarios with the TCRdist pipeline. A later analysis defined each TCR beta chain by its CDR3 amino acid sequence plus V-gene family, and excluded reads lacking a unique V-gene family. A later analysis removed several hundred highly shared, low-generation-probability nucleotide sequences to deal with suspected cross-contamination and a sequencing artifact. A later analysis calculated a clonal expansion index for each public chain from normalized within-repertoire ranks of inferred template counts. Generation probabilities in a later analysis came from a VDJ recombination model fitted to out-of-frame rearrangements, and those results were checked against IGoR. In a later analysis, hypergeometric tests were used to score TCR-TCR, TCR-HLA and TCR-CMV co-occurrence, with a repertoire-size bias correction applied to TCR pairs. In a later analysis, false discovery rates were estimated by permuting HLA or CMV assignments 20 times. In a later analysis, co-occurring TCRs were grouped with DBSCAN, and TCRdist sequence similarity was added when clustering was performed within HLA-allele-positive subsets. Co-occurrence clustering excluded repertoires with fewer than 30,000 or more than 120,000 public chains, plus five with anomalous nucleotide sharing. Here the immuneACCESS table is served through TCRdb, limited to in-frame sequences with V and J called. Missing clones are a known gap in these copies; in checked studies unresolved V genes cover under half, and the rest lacks a known reason. D and trimming come from the DNA, and the V and J calls and clone size come from that table. This sample is represented by around 140,000 clones; around three quarters of them were singletons. About 2.2% of the sample is taken by the ten largest.

The cohort comprised approximately 700 healthy bone marrow donors. At the time of sampling, every cohort member was nominally healthy, though immune exposures that went unrecorded were likely present. The donor was CMV seropositive and belonged to the group of 250 to 300 seropositive cohort members. A peripheral blood sample was collected from each donor, and TCR beta sequencing was performed on peripheral blood mononuclear cells. Genomic DNA was extracted from the blood cell samples with the Qiagen DNeasy Blood Extraction Kit. The sample taken for sequencing was PBMCs. The TCR originated in a woman under 30 in good health and CMV-seropositive. Recombination joined TRBV7-9 with TRBJ1-6; 11 of the junction bases match TRBD1. The CDR3 reads CASSFAGTGGPAIGPLHF. The DNA reads TGTGCCAGCAGCTTCGCTGGGACAGGGGGACCCGCGATAGGACCCCTCCACTTT.